This T cell receptor (beta chain) comes out of a study of shared clonotypes between healthy human individuals. Study in general: CD8 memory received one plate per donor, CD8 naive two, CD4 memory three and CD4 naive three.

With regard to this clone: The antigen is undetermined.

Germline V gives CDR1 SSHAT, CDR2 FNYEAQ (reference sequence). This CDR3 region has 15 residues. Trimming removed 6 bases from V and 4 bases from J; junction bases left unmatched: 8. Deep was the level used in running the assay. The method was immunoSEQ multiplex PCR; TCRdb's version includes in-frame clones alone and lacks a portion of them. Among around 2.5 million clones listed, approximately 94% were seen once. The study's findings and limits: Some clonotypes were shared by all four sorted-subset donors, while others were not shared. The non-shared ones had lower generation probabilities than the shared ones.

Adult Caucasians living in Nashville, Tennessee made up all of the donors. The chain joins TRBV7-7 to TRBJ2-3; 9 nucleotides match TRBD1. What was sequenced was naive CD4+ T cells from PBMCs. Subset of the sample: CD45RA+ positively selected. The receptor was isolated from a man between 18 and 29 years old in good health. Some clones in this sample may be carry-over from other donors' samples. CDR3 sequence (DNA): TGTGCCAGCAGTCCCGGACAGGGGTTCCCAGATACGCAGTATTTT. Its translation is CASSPGQGFPDTQYF.